This TCR beta chain was found in a study of shared clonotypes between healthy human individuals. Deep was the level used in running the assay. Only in-frame clones appear in the TCRdb table, and some are missing; sequencing was by immunoSEQ multiplex PCR. The sample contains nearly 2 million clones, approximately 94% of which appear only once. This clone was counted once. This sample also contains other DNA sequences that code for the same CDR3. Germline V gene data show CDR1 as SGHDT and CDR2 as YYEEEE. V lost 3 bases and J lost 1; bases outside the gene matches: 5. This CDR3 spans 15 amino acids. Naive CD8 cells comprised CD45RO-negative, CCR7-positively selected cells, excluding terminally differentiated effector memory CD45RA+ cells.

The specimen sequenced was naive CD8+ T cells sorted from blood. This clonotype was obtained from a young man in good health. V usage is TRBV5-6 and J usage is TRBJ2-7; TRBD1 agrees at 9 bases. The chain's CDR3 is CASSSAGTGSYEQYF. The CDR3 DNA reads TGTGCCAGCAGCTCAGCCGGGACAGGGTCCTACGAGCAGTACTTC.